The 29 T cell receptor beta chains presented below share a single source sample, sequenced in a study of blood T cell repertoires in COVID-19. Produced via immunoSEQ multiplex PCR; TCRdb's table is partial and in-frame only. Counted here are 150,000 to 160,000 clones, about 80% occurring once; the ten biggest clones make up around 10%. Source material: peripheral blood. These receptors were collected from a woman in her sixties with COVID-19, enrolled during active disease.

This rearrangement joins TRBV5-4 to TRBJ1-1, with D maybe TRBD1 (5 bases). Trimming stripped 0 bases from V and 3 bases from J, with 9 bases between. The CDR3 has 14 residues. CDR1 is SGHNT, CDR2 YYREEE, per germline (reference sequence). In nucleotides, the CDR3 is TGTGCCAGCAGCTTGGTGGAGGGGTACACTGAAGCTTTCTTT. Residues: CASSLVEGYTEAFF. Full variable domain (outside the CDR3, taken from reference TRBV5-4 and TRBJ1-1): ETGVTQSPTHLIKTRGQQVTLRCSSQSGHNTVSWYQQALGQGPQFIFQYYREEENGRGNFPPRFSGLQFPNYSSELNVNALELDDSALYLCASSLVEGYTEAFFGQGTRLTVV.

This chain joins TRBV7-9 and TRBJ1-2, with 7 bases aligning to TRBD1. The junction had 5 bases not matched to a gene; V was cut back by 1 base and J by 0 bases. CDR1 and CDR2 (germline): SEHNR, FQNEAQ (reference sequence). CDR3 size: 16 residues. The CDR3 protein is CASSLGGTGANYGYTF. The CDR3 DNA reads TGTGCCAGCAGCTTAGGTGGCACAGGGGCTAACTATGGCTACACCTTC.

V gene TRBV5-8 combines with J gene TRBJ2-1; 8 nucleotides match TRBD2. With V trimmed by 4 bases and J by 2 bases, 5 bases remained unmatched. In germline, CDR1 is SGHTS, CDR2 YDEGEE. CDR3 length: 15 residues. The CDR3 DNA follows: TGTGCCAGCAGCGGGAGCGGGGGCACCTACAATGAGCAGTTCTTC. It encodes CASSGSGGTYNEQFF.

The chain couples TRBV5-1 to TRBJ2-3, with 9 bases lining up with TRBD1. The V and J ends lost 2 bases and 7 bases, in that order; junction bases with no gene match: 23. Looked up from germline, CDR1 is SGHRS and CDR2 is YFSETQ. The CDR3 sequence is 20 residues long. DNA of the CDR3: TGCGCCAGCAGCTTAGATCAAACAGGGGGCCAGAACCCCTGGCGCTATACGCAGTATTTT. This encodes CASSLDQTGGQNPWRYTQYF. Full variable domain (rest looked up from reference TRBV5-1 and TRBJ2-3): KAGVTQTPRYLIKTRGQQVTLSCSPISGHRSVSWYQQTPGQGLQFLFEYFSETQRNKGNFPGRFSGRQFSNSRSEMNVSTLELGDSALYLCASSLDQTGGQNPWRYTQYFGPGTRLTVL.

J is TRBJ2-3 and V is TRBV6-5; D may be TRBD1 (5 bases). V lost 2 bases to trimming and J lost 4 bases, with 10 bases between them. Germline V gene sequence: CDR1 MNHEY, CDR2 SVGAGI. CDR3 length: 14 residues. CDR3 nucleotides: TGTGCCAGCAGTTACCGGCAGGGTTCAGATACGCAGTATTTT. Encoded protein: CASSYRQGSDTQYF.

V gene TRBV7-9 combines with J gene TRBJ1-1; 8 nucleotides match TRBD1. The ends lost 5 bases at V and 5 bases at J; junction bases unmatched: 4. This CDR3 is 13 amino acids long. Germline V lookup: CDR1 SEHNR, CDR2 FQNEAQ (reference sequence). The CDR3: CASSLDRATEAFF. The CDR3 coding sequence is TGTGCCAGCAGCCTGGACAGGGCGACTGAAGCTTTCTTT.

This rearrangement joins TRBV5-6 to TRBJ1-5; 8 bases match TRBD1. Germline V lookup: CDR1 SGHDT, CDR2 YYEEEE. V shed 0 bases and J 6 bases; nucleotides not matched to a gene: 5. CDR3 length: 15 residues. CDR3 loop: CASSLGDRGGQPQHF. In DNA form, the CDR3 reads TGTGCCAGCAGCTTGGGAGACAGGGGAGGTCAGCCCCAGCATTTT.

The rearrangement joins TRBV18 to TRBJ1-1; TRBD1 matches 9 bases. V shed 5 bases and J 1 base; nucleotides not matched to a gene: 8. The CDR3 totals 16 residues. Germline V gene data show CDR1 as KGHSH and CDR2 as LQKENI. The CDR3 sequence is CASSKASGQGNTEAFF. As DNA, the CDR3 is TGTGCCAGCTCAAAGGCCTCGGGACAGGGGAACACTGAAGCTTTCTTT.

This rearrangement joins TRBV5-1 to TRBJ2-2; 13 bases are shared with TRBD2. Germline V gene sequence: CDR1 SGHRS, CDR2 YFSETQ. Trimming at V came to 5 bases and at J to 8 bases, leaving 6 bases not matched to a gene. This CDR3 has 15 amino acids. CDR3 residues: CASRGTSGAQGELFF. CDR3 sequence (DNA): TGCGCCAGCAGGGGGACTAGCGGGGCCCAGGGGGAGCTGTTTTTT.

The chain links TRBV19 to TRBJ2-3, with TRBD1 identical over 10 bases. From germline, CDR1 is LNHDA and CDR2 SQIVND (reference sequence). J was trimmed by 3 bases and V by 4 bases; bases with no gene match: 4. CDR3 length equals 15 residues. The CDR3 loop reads CASSTGTGVTDTQYF. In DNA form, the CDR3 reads TGTGCCAGTAGTACTGGGACAGGGGTAACAGATACGCAGTATTTT.

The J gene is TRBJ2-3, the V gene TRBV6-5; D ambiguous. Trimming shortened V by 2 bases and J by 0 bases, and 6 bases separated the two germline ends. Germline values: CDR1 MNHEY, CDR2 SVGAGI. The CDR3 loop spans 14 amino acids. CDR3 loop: CASSYLGSTDTQYF. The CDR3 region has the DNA TGTGCCAGCAGTTACCTCGGGAGCACAGATACGCAGTATTTT.

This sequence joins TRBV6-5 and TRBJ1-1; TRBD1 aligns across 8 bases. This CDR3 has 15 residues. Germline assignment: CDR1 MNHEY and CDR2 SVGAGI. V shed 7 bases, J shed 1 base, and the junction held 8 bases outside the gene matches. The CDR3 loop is CASTGGVRANTEAFF. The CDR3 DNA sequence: TGTGCCAGCACAGGGGGCGTTAGGGCGAACACTGAAGCTTTCTTT.

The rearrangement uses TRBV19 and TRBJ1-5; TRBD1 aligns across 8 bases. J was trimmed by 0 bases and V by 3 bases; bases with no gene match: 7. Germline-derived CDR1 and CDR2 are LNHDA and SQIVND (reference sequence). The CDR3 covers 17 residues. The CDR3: CASSILDRGNSNQPQHF. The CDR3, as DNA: TGTGCCAGTAGTATCCTTGACAGGGGAAATAGCAATCAGCCCCAGCATTTT.

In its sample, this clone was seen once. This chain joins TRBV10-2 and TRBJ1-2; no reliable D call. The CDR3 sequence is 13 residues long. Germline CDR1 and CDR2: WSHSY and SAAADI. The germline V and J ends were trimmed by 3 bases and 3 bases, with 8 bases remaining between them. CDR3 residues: CASSESQDYGYTF. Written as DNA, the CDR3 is TGCGCCAGCAGTGAAAGTCAGGACTATGGCTACACCTTC.

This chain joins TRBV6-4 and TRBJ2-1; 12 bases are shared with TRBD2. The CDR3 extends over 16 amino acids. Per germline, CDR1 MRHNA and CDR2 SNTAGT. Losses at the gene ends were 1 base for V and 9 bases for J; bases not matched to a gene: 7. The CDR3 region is CASSDFTSGRRGEQFF. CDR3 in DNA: TGTGCCAGCAGTGACTTCACTAGCGGGAGGAGGGGTGAGCAGTTCTTC.

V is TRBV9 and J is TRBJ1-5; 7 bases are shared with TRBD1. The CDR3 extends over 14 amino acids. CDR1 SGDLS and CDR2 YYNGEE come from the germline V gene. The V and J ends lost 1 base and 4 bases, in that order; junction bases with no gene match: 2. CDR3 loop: CASSVTGQNQPQHF. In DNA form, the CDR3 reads TGTGCCAGCAGCGTAACGGGACAGAATCAGCCCCAGCATTTT. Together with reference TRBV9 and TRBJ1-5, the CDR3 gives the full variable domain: DSGVTQTPKHLITATGQRVTLRCSPRSGDLSVYWYQQSLDQGLQFLIQYYNGEERAKGNILERFSAQQFPDLHSELNLSSLELGDSALYFCASSVTGQNQPQHFGDGTRLSIL.

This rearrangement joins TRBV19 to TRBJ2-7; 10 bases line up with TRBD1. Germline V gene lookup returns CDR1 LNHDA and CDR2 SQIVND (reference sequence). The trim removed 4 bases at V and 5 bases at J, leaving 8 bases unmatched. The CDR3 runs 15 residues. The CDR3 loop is CASSTRQGARNEQYF. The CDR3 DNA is TGTGCCAGTAGTACAAGACAGGGGGCGCGAAACGAGCAGTACTTC.

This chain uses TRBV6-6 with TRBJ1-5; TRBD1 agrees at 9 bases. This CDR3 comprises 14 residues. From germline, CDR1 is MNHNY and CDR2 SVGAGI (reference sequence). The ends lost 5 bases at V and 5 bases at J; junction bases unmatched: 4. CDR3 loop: CASSTGGWDQPQHF. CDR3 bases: TGTGCCAGCAGTACAGGGGGCTGGGATCAGCCCCAGCATTTT.

In nucleotides, the CDR3 is TGTGCCAGCAGCTTAGAGGGTGTCGGAGGAGGCTACACCTTC. This encodes CASSLEGVGGGYTF. The V call is TRBV13, the J call TRBJ1-2; D call uncertain. The CDR3 is 14 amino acids. CDR1 PRHDT and CDR2 FYEKMQ come from the germline V gene (reference sequence). Trimming pared 1 base from V and 8 bases from J, leaving 14 bases between.

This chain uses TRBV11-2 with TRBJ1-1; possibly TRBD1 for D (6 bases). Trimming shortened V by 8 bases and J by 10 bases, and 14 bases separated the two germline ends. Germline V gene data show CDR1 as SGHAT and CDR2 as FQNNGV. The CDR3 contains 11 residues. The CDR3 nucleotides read TGTGCCAGCGGGGAGGGGGGTGCAGCTTTCTTT. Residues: CASGEGGAAFF.

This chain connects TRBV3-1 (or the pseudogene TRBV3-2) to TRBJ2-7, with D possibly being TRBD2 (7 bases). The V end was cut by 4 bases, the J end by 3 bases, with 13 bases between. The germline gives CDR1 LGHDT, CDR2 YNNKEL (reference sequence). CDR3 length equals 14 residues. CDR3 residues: CASSRKGGDYEQYF. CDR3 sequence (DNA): TGTGCCAGCAGCCGAAAAGGGGGGGACTACGAGCAGTACTTC.

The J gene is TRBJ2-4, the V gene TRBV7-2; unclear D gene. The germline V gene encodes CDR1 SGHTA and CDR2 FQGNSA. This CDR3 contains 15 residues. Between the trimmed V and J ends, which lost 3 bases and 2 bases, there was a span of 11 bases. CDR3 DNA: TGTGCCAGCAGCTTGGGCTCCCAAACCAAAAACATTCAGTACTTC. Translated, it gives CASSLGSQTKNIQYF.

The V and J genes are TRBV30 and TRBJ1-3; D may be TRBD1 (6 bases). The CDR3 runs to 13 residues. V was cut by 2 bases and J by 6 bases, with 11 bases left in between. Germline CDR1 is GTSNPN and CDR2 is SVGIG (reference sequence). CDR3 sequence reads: CAWSTGTVNTIYF. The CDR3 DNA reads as TGTGCCTGGAGTACAGGGACGGTAAACACCATATATTTT.

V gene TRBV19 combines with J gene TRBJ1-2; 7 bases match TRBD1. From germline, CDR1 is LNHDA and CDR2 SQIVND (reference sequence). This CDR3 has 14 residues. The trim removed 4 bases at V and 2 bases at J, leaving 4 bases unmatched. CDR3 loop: CASSNIQGNYGYTF. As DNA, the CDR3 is TGTGCCAGTAGTAACATACAGGGGAACTATGGCTACACCTTC.

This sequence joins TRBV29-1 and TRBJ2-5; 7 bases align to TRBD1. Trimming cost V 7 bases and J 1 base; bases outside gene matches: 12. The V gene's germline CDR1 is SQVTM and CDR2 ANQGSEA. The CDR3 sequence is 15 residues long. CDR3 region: CSGQGGAFGQETQYF. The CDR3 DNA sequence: TGCAGCGGACAAGGGGGCGCGTTTGGCCAAGAGACCCAGTACTTC. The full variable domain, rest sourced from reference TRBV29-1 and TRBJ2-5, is SAVISQKPSRDICQRGTSLTIQCQVDSQVTMMFWYRQQPGQSLTLIATANQGSEATYESGFVIDKFPISRPNLTFSTLTVSNMSPEDSSIYLCSGQGGAFGQETQYFGPGTRLLVL.

The CDR3 here is CASSEIYRGDGYTF. The CDR3 DNA is TGTGCCAGCAGTGAAATCTACAGGGGCGATGGCTACACCTTC. The gene calls are TRBV6-1 and TRBJ1-2; 7 bases match TRBD1. Trimming cost V 2 bases and J 6 bases; bases outside gene matches: 6. This CDR3 contains 14 residues. Germline-derived CDR1 and CDR2 are MNHNS and SASEGT.

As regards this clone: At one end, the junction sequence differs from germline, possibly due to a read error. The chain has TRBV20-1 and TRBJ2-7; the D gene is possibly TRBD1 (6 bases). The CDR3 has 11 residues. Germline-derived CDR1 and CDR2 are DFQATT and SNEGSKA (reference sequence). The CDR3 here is CEDSPGYEQYF. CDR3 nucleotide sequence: TGTGAGGACAGCCCAGGCTACGAGCAGTACTTC.

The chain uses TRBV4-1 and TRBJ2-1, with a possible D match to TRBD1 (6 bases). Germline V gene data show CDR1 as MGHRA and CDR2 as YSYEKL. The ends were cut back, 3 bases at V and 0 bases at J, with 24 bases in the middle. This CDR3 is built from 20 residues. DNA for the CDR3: TGCGCCAGCAGCCATAGTCCCCGCAAACAGGGCCAGAGCTCCTACAATGAGCAGTTCTTC. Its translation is CASSHSPRKQGQSSYNEQFF.

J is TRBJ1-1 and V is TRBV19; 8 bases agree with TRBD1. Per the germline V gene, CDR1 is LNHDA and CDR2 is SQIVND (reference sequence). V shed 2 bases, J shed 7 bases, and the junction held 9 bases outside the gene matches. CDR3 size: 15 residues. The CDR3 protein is CASSIIRQGRDEAFF. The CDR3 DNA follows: TGTGCCAGTAGTATAATCCGACAGGGGAGGGATGAAGCTTTCTTT. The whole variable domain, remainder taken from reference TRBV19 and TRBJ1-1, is DGGITQSPKYLFRKEGQNVTLSCEQNLNHDAMYWYRQDPGQGLRLIYYSQIVNDFQKGDIAEGYSVSREKKESFPLTVTSAQKNPTAFYLCASSIIRQGRDEAFFGQGTRLTVV.